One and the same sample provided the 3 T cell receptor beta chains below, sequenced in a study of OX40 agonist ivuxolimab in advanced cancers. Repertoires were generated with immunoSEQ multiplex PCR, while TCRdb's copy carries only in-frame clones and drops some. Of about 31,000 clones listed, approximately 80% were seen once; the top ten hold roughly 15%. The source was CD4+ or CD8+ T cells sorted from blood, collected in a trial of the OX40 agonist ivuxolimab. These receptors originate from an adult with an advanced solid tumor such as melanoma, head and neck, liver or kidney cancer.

This CDR3 reads CASSLVANEQFF. DNA of the CDR3: TGTGCCAGCAGCCTCGTCGCCAATGAGCAGTTCTTC. The rearrangement links TRBV6-6 to TRBJ2-1, with D hard to call. V shed 6 bases and J shed 6 bases, with 9 bases lying between them. The CDR3 loop spans 12 amino acids. CDR1 and CDR2 (germline): MNHNY, SVGAGI (reference sequence).

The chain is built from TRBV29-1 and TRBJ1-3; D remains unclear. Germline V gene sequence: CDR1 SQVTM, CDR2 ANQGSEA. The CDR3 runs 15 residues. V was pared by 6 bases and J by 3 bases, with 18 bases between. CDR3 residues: CSVNYPGDSGNTIYF. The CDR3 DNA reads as TGCAGCGTGAATTACCCCGGGGATAGTGGAAACACCATATATTTT.

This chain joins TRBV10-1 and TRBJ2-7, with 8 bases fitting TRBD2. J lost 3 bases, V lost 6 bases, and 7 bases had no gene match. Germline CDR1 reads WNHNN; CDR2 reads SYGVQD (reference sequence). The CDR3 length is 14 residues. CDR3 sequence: CASSLSGGVYEQYF. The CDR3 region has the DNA TGCGCCAGCAGCCTCAGCGGGGGAGTCTACGAGCAGTACTTC.